The 8 T cell receptor beta chains reported below all come from one sample, sequenced in a study of beta chain features in type 1 diabetes. The study's findings and limits: Type 1 diabetes patients had moderately but significantly shorter TCRB CDR3s in all four CD4+ subsets.

Antigens of these TCRs are unknown. cDNA synthesis used the whole RNA isolate, giving expressed TCRB sequences. Measured with immunoSEQ multiplex PCR; TCRdb has only the in-frame clones, and not every one. The sample holds roughly 300,000 clones, 14% seen once. The sequenced sample consisted of naive CD4+ T cells from blood. All receptors derive from a man aged 25-45 years with type 1 diabetes.

V gene TRBV4-3 combines with J gene TRBJ2-1, with 12 bases fitting TRBD2. Germline assignment: CDR1 LGHNA and CDR2 YSLEER. CDR3 size: 16 residues. Trimming took 3 bases from V and 12 from J; bases not matched to a gene: 12. CDR3 DNA: TGCGCCAGCAGCCAGACTAGCGGGAGCCTACAGGGAGGGCAGTTCTTC. It translates to CASSQTSGSLQGGQFF.

The V call is TRBV6-1, the J call TRBJ2-1; TRBD2 matches 13 bases. CDR3 size: 13 residues. V trimming: 9 bases; J trimming: 5 bases; junction bases outside the gene matches: 1. The germline CDR1 and CDR2 sequences are MNHNS and SASEGT. The chain's CDR3 is CASTSGRDNEQFF. The DNA of the CDR3 is TGTGCCAGTACTAGCGGGAGGGACAATGAGCAGTTCTTC.

The chain joins TRBV5-4 to TRBJ1-1, with D maybe TRBD1 (5 bases). The germline V gene encodes CDR1 SGHNT and CDR2 YYREEE (reference sequence). Trimming took 5 bases from V and 3 from J, leaving 8 bases between them. The CDR3 has 12 amino acids. CDR3 loop: CASRLQDTEAFF. The CDR3, as DNA: TGTGCCAGCAGGCTACAGGACACTGAAGCTTTCTTT.

This clone was detected only a few times. The CDR3 spells CASSLVYRRTGSRETQYF. The CDR3, as DNA: TGTGCCAGCAGCTTGGTTTATCGTCGCACAGGGTCAAGGGAGACCCAGTACTTC. This chain joins TRBV5-6 and TRBJ2-5, with a tentative D call TRBD1 (6 bases). V lost 0 bases, J lost 5 bases, and 23 bases lay in between. Germline V lookup: CDR1 SGHDT, CDR2 YYEEEE. The CDR3 totals 18 residues.

The chain couples TRBV5-1 to TRBJ2-7, with D unclear. Trimming removed 0 bases at V and 1 base at J, with 11 bases between. The germline V gene encodes CDR1 SGHRS and CDR2 YFSETQ. The CDR3 is 15 residues long. Here the CDR3 reads CASSLVARYSYEQYF. The CDR3 coding sequence is TGCGCCAGCAGCTTGGTCGCTCGGTATTCCTACGAGCAGTACTTC.

CDR3 DNA: TGTGCCAGCAGCCTCCACCCAGGTCGTACAGATACGCAGTATTTT. It translates to CASSLHPGRTDTQYF. The J gene is TRBJ2-3, the V gene TRBV5-4; D is unresolved. From germline, CDR1 is SGHNT and CDR2 YYREEE (reference sequence). The CDR3 consists of 15 residues. The germline V and J ends were trimmed by 4 bases and 3 bases, with 15 bases remaining between them.

The CDR3 reads CASSRIPGAIYEQYF. CDR3 coding DNA: TGCGCCAGCAGCCGAATTCCAGGGGCTATCTACGAGCAGTACTTC. This chain joins TRBV4-3 and TRBJ2-7; D might be TRBD1 (6 bases). The CDR3 contains 15 residues. The V gene lost 4 bases and the J gene lost 3 bases, with 16 bases spanning the gap. Germline V gene sequence: CDR1 LGHNA, CDR2 YSLEER.

V gene TRBV25-1 combines with J gene TRBJ2-1; 11 bases line up with TRBD1. The germline gives CDR1 MGHDK, CDR2 SYGVNS. J lost 4 bases, V lost 3 bases, and 5 bases had no gene match. The CDR3 loop spans 16 amino acids. Here the CDR3 reads CASSDPGQGGYNEQFF. The DNA for the CDR3 is TGTGCCAGCAGTGACCCGGGACAGGGGGGATACAATGAGCAGTTCTTC.